This TCR beta chain was profiled in a study of blood T cells in healthy people across ages (dated by TCRdb to 2013 to 2016). Context from the whole study: Template switching captured roughly one uniquely barcoded TCR beta cDNA molecule per two T cells in model experiments. The study measured age-related changes in TCR beta repertoire diversity using deep sequencing normalized with unique cDNA molecular identifiers. Donors were grouped into four age groups: young (average 16 years), middle-aged (39), aged (around 60) and long-lived (approximately 81). To avoid experimental bias, donors of different ages were spread randomly across the sequencing lanes. Using the same blood draw, the study looked at two additional independent replicas of 1 million unique cDNA reads for two donors, one aged 18 to 30 and the other aged 80 or older. Overall results and qualifications from the work: Bulk unsorted PBMC profiling prevented conclusive comparison of naive and antigen-experienced compartments. The percentage of naive T cells measured by flow cytometry correlated strongly with observed TCR beta diversity. Donor CMV infection status was unknown, potentially confounding age-related changes in expanded clonotypes. As age increased, observed TCR beta diversity per million T cells dropped in a roughly linear way, and a significant reduction was already evident by age 40. Estimates of total diversity based on one million sequenced T cells were regarded as lower bounds and as underestimates. Compared with the aged group, the long-lived group had more naive CD4+ T cells, fewer expanded clones and increased TCR diversity, suggesting age selection.

As encoded in the germline V gene, CDR1 is MNHEY while CDR2 is SVGEGT. V loses 6 bases at its end and J loses 2 bases; junction bases beyond the gene matches: 5. The CDR3 numbers 15 residues from cysteine through phenylalanine. Solely the CDR3 DNA is kept, with 45 bases framed from the first base. The library came from 5' RACE. Sequencing was carried out with an Illumina HiSeq 2500. A second PCR of 7 to 11 cycles was run with a J-beta primer mix and a sample-barcoded 5' primer. Each TCR beta cDNA molecule received a unique molecular identifier from a template-switch 5' adaptor carrying 12 random nucleotides. Each sample yielded at least 2.5 million CDR3-containing paired-end reads. First-strand cDNA synthesis was performed from all RNA using the Mint cDNA synthesis kit, with priming by a TRBC-specific oligonucleotide. Following uracil-DNA glycosylase treatment, all cDNA underwent a first 18-cycle PCR with the universal primers M1SS and BC2_uni_R. The authors' analysis ran thus. For normalization, 1 million high-quality reads, each with a distinct molecular identifier, were randomly selected from each sample. Instead of being binned into consensus sequences, reads with shared molecular identifiers were discarded. MiTCR, run with a Q25 quality threshold and the strictest error-elimination algorithm, handled CDR3 identification, clonotype clustering and error correction. Lower-bound total TCR beta diversity was estimated with a nonparametric unseen species model using Euler transformation. TCRdb passed the public sequencing reads through fastp at Q25 and MiXCR, retaining productive beta sequences. Identical CDR3 proteins give one entry, which carries the most common genes and DNA. In this record, the V and J calls reflect TCRdb's handling and not the investigators' own analysis. The table for this sample lists about 640,000 distinct CDR3 sequences; roughly 53% of them were counted only once. Of the sample, over 30% falls within the top ten clones.

This clonotype was seen a few times. Its antigen is still unknown. The record has no base qualities; no much larger clone is one base away. Donors were 35 to 40 systemically healthy Caucasian individuals from Russia aged roughly 6 to 95 years. Ten milliliters of peripheral blood were drawn from each donor into EDTA-treated Vacutainer tubes. Ficoll-Paque density-gradient centrifugation was used to isolate PBMCs, with at least 6 million obtained per sample. Trizol reagent was used to extract total RNA from PBMCs, with at least 6 micrograms per sample. For every donor, flow cytometry on a PBMC aliquot measured the percentage of naive CD45RAhigh/CD27high T cells.

Sequencing was performed on blood. The chain is made from TRBV6-2 or TRBV6-3 and TRBJ2-3; TRBD2 aligns with 10 central bases. The clonotype was recovered from a man aged 60 to 69 in good health. The nucleotides are TGTGCCAGCAGCGCCGGACTAGCGGACACAGATACGCAGTATTTT. This translates into CASSAGLADTDTQYF.